The entry that follows covers one T cell receptor beta chain sequence. The data stem from a study of blood T cell repertoires in COVID-19. V shed 5 bases and J 5 bases; nucleotides not matched to a gene: 6. The CDR3 loop spans 13 amino acids. Germline-derived CDR1 and CDR2 are SQVTM and ANQGSEA. The assay was immunoSEQ multiplex PCR, and TCRdb's table has in-frame clones only and misses some. The profile shows some 83,000 clones, 80% to 85% of them singletons. The rearrangement links TRBV29-1 to TRBJ2-7, with 10 bases matching TRBD2. The clonotype was recovered from a man aged 80 or over with acute or convalescent COVID-19. Material for sequencing was peripheral blood. CDR3 sequence reads: CSVKQTSGHEQYF. CDR3 coding DNA: TGCAGCGTTAAACAGACTAGCGGGCACGAGCAGTACTTC.